The text below deals with one TCR beta chain. What it recognizes is unknown. Using immunoSEQ multiplex PCR, the repertoire was profiled, and TCRdb retains in-frame clones only, with some absent. This table has roughly 30,000 clones, about 90% appearing once. Recipient blood drawn about 28 days pretransplant and days 30, 100, 180 after. The CDR3 runs to 13 residues. After removal of 1 base from V and 2 bases from J, the junction contained 0 bases not matched to a gene. Per the germline V gene, CDR1 is SGHNT and CDR2 is YYREEE (reference sequence). The sample belongs to a study of T cell clonotyping in hematopoietic cell transplantation. Findings and caveats of the study: Graft donor and pretransplant recipient Inverse Simpson Index values predicted broader posttransplant TCR diversity.

This receptor was identified in a female patient aged 50-59 years who had an allogeneic stem cell transplant from a related donor, so the T cells may come from the graft donor. Some clones in this sample may be carry-over from other donors' samples. The chain is built from TRBV5-4 and TRBJ2-7; 7 nucleotides align to TRBD1. Material: PBMCs, obtained 100 days after allogeneic stem cell transplant. CDR3 loop: CASSLQGAYEQYF. CDR3 nucleotide sequence: TGTGCCAGCAGCTTGCAGGGGGCCTACGAGCAGTACTTC. Looking up the rest from reference TRBV5-4 and TRBJ2-7 gives the full variable domain: ETGVTQSPTHLIKTRGQQVTLRCSSQSGHNTVSWYQQALGQGPQFIFQYYREEENGRGNFPPRFSGLQFPNYSSELNVNALELDDSALYLCASSLQGAYEQYFGPGTRLTVT.